This T cell receptor beta chain was obtained from a study of vaccination effects on CD4 cells after COVID-19. General study points: Convalescent patients in the study were few, and early post-infection timepoints were absent.

With respect to this clone: The antigen remains undetermined.

Following culture for about ten days, CD4+ T cells were isolated. Participants got two doses of BNT162b2 or mRNA-1273 vaccine. The V and J ends lost 0 bases and 7 bases respectively, with 14 bases between them. The CDR3 totals 15 residues. Germline CDR1 reads SGHRS; CDR2 reads YFSETQ. Here immunoSEQ multiplex PCR was the method, and the copy in TCRdb shows in-frame clones only, minus some. The sample has 42,000 or so clones, 55% to 85% seen once. This clonotype was obtained from a human donor who received a COVID-19 vaccine. The sample was CD4+ T cells from PBMCs cultured without peptide, taken after COVID-19 vaccination. V usage is TRBV5-1 and J usage is TRBJ2-1; no definite D call. The CDR3: CASSLGRFSPNEQFF. The DNA for the CDR3 is TGCGCCAGCAGCTTGGGCCGCTTTAGCCCAAATGAGCAGTTCTTC.